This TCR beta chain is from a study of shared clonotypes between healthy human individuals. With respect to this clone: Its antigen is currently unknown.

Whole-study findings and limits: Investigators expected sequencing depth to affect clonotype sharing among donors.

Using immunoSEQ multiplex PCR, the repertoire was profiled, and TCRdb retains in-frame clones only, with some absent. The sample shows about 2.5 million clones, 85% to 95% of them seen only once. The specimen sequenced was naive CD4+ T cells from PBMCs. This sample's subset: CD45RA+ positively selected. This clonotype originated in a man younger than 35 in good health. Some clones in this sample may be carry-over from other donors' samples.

In DNA, the CDR3 is TGTGCCAGCAGTTCCCTAGCGGGCCGACACAATGAGCAGTTCTTC. It codes for CASSSLAGRHNEQFF. V gene TRBV7-9 combines with J gene TRBJ2-1; 8 nucleotides match TRBD2. The CDR3 totals 15 residues. The J segment lost 5 bases and the V segment lost 6 bases, leaving 9 bases of the junction unmatched. Per germline, CDR1 SEHNR and CDR2 FQNEAQ (reference sequence).